This is a list of T cell receptor beta chains from one sample in a study of blood T cell repertoires in COVID-19. Using immunoSEQ multiplex PCR, the repertoire was profiled, and TCRdb retains in-frame clones only, with some absent. Altogether fewer than 200,000 clones are present, 87% being singletons, with the ten largest covering around 4%. The material sequenced was peripheral blood. These receptors all stem from a woman in her fifties or sixties who had recovered from COVID-19. Each CDR3 is given with its conserved first and last residue. The D gene is left open where the match is weak. The size entry is marked missing in some rows and otherwise reads once, few, many or a size class.

CDR3 DNA | CDR3 protein | V gene | CDR3 length | D gene | J gene | clone size
TGTGCCAGCAGTAAGGGGGCCGTTAATTCACCCCTCCACTTT | CASSKGAVNSPLHF | TRBV9 | 14 | TRBD1 | TRBJ1-6 | -
TGCACCAGCAGCCAAGAGGGCCAGGCCAATCAGCCCCAGCATTTT | CTSSQEGQANQPQHF | TRBV1 | 15 | - | TRBJ1-5 | -
TGTGCCTGGAGTGTAGCTTCGCGGAAGCGACCCCTCGTAGAGTTCTTC | CAWSVASRKRPLVEFF | TRBV30 | 16 | - | TRBJ2-1 | -
TGTGCCAGCAGCGCTACAGGGTTTGGACCAGATACGCAGTATTTT | CASSATGFGPDTQYF | TRBV11-1 | 15 | - | TRBJ2-3 | -
TGTGCCAGTAGTATACGGGTCCAGGGAGAAGCTTTCTTT | CASSIRVQGEAFF | TRBV19 | 13 | - | TRBJ1-1 | -
TGTGCCAGCAGTTTAGCGGGACTAGCTTACGAGCAGTACTTC | CASSLAGLAYEQYF | TRBV28 | 14 | TRBD2 | TRBJ2-7 | few
TGCGCCAGCAGCTCGGACTATAGCTACACCTTC | CASSSDYSYTF | TRBV5-1 | 11 | - | TRBJ1-2 | -
TGCGCCAGCAGCTTGGGGACAGGGAACTATGGCTACACCTTC | CASSLGTGNYGYTF | TRBV5-1 | 14 | TRBD1 | TRBJ1-2 | -
TGTGCCAGCAGTTCCGGGACTAGCGGGGGGGCTTATACGCAGTATTTT | CASSSGTSGGAYTQYF | TRBV28 | 16 | TRBD2 | TRBJ2-3 | few
TGTGCCAGCCGAGGCTCTGAAGCTTTCTTT | CASRGSEAFF | TRBV11-3 | 10 | - | TRBJ1-1 | -
TGTGCCAGCAGGCCCCCACAGGGATTTCATGGCTACACCTTC | CASRPPQGFHGYTF | TRBV28 | 14 | - | TRBJ1-2 | -
TGTGCCAGCAGCCAGGGAGGGAAGACCCAGTACTTC | CASSQGGKTQYF | TRBV11-3 | 12 | TRBD2 | TRBJ2-5 | -
TGTGCCAGCAGTCTGACAGGGGGCAACGGCTATGGCTACACCTTC | CASSLTGGNGYGYTF | TRBV28 | 15 | TRBD1 | TRBJ1-2 | -
TGTGCTAGTGGTACCATAGGGGGCGGTCAGCCCCAGCATTTT | CASGTIGGGQPQHF | TRBV12-5 | 14 | TRBD1 | TRBJ1-5 | -
TGCGCCAGCAGCCAAGAACCGACAGGGATGACCTACGAGCAGTACTTC | CASSQEPTGMTYEQYF | TRBV4-3 | 16 | TRBD1 | TRBJ2-7 | -
TGTGCCAGCAGTGCGCGGGACAGTGGCGAAGCTTTCTTT | CASSARDSGEAFF | TRBV28 | 13 | TRBD1 | TRBJ1-1 | -
TGTGCCAGCAGTCCAACGAGGGTCTATGGCTACACCTTC | CASSPTRVYGYTF | TRBV12-3/TRBV12-4 | 13 | - | TRBJ1-2 | -
TGTGCCAGCAGACAGGGGCTGGGAGATACGCAGTATTTT | CASRQGLGDTQYF | TRBV12-3/TRBV12-4 | 13 | TRBD1 | TRBJ2-3 | -
TGTGCCAGCAGCTTAGGGTCTTCGTGGCAGGTCCTCACCCCCCTCCACTTT | CASSLGSSWQVLTPLHF | TRBV11-2 | 17 | - | TRBJ1-6 | -
TGTGCCAGCTCACCAGGGCAGGGCCAAGGGGAGCAGTACTTC | CASSPGQGQGEQYF | TRBV18 | 14 | - | TRBJ2-7 | -
TGCGCCAGCAGCCAGGGACTCAACTCTGGAAACACCATATATTTT | CASSQGLNSGNTIYF | TRBV4-3 | 15 | - | TRBJ1-3 | -
TGCGCCAGCAGCGGGATAGCGGGGGGGCCGGGCAATGAGCAGTTCTTC | CASSGIAGGPGNEQFF | TRBV5-1 | 16 | TRBD2 | TRBJ2-1 | -
TGTGCCACCCGACCCGGGGGGGTATACACCGGGGAGCTGTTTTTT | CATRPGGVYTGELFF | TRBV24-1 | 15 | TRBD2 | TRBJ2-2 | -